These T cell receptor beta chains were read from a single sample in a study of blood T cell repertoires in COVID-19. This table comes from immunoSEQ multiplex PCR, and its TCRdb copy is limited to in-frame clones, with some not included. Here the sample spans 52,000 or so clones, roughly 90% being singletons. Input material: peripheral blood. The receptors shown here come from a man aged 40-49 years with COVID-19, enrolled during active disease. Each CDR3 is given without its conserved first and last residue. Fields, in order: J gene, V gene, D gene, CDR3 protein. The D gene is left open where the match is weak.

J gene: TRBJ2-1
V gene: TRBV7-6
D gene: TRBD1
CDR3 protein: ASSPRTGQQF

J gene: TRBJ2-3
V gene: TRBV4-1
D gene: -
CDR3 protein: ASSVGGLSTDTQY

J gene: TRBJ2-7
V gene: TRBV10-3
D gene: -
CDR3 protein: AISDNSYEQY

J gene: TRBJ1-2
V gene: TRBV24-1
D gene: -
CDR3 protein: ATSDVTVNYGYT

J gene: TRBJ2-7
V gene: TRBV11-3
D gene: -
CDR3 protein: ASSLDGSNPYEQY

J gene: TRBJ2-3
V gene: TRBV21-1
D gene: -
CDR3 protein: ASSKSYSSGETDTQY

J gene: TRBJ2-3
V gene: TRBV29-1
D gene: -
CDR3 protein: SGGSSTDTQY

J gene: TRBJ1-1
V gene: TRBV10-3
D gene: -
CDR3 protein: AISESKVIRDTEAF

J gene: TRBJ1-1
V gene: TRBV5-1
D gene: TRBD1
CDR3 protein: ASSATQGANTEAF

J gene: TRBJ2-7
V gene: TRBV29-1
D gene: -
CDR3 protein: SVGRDSYEQY

J gene: TRBJ1-1
V gene: TRBV5-1
D gene: TRBD1
CDR3 protein: ASSLGGQGLNTEAF

J gene: TRBJ1-6
V gene: TRBV7-2
D gene: TRBD1
CDR3 protein: ASSLVVGTGTNSPLH

J gene: TRBJ1-5
V gene: TRBV30
D gene: TRBD1
CDR3 protein: AWSPNRGKGPQH

J gene: TRBJ2-2
V gene: TRBV5-1
D gene: -
CDR3 protein: ASSLPPANTGELF

J gene: TRBJ1-1
V gene: TRBV7-2
D gene: TRBD1
CDR3 protein: ASSLIGQGNTEAF

J gene: TRBJ1-2
V gene: TRBV5-5
D gene: TRBD1
CDR3 protein: ASSLLTGANYGYT

J gene: TRBJ2-1
V gene: TRBV2
D gene: -
CDR3 protein: ASRVGSGSSGVNEQF

J gene: TRBJ2-5
V gene: TRBV7-2
D gene: -
CDR3 protein: ASSLVGTPQETQY